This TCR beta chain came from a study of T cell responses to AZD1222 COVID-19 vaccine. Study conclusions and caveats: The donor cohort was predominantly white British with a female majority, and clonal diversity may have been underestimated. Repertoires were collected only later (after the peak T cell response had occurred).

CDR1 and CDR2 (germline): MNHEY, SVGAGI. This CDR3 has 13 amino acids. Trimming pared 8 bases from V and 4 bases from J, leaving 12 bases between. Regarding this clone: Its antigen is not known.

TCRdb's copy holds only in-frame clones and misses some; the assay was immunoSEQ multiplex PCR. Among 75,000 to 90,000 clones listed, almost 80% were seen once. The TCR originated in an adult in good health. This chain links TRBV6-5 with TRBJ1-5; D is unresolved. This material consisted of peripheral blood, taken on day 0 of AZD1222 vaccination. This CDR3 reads CASSPGGNQPQHF. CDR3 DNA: TGTGCCAGCTCCCCTGGCGGTAATCAGCCCCAGCATTTT.